The 3 T cell receptor beta chains below come from one sample, sequenced in a study of T cell responses to AZD1222 COVID-19 vaccine. Libraries were prepared by immunoSEQ multiplex PCR; TCRdb keeps only in-frame clonotypes and omits some of them. The table shows some 140,000 clones, with more than 75% occurring only once. Sample: peripheral blood, taken on day 0 of AZD1222 vaccination. These receptor sequences come from an adult in good health.

V usage is TRBV28 and J usage is TRBJ2-7; D is perhaps TRBD2 (5 bases). The ends were cut back, 6 bases at V and 2 bases at J, with 17 bases in the middle. The germline V gene encodes CDR1 MDHEN and CDR2 SYDVKM. This CDR3 has 15 amino acids. The CDR3 region is CASSATPGKPYEQYF. The CDR3 DNA reads TGTGCCAGCAGCGCAACTCCGGGGAAACCCTACGAGCAGTACTTC.

CDR3 amino acids: CATSGAGNNQPQHF. CDR3 coding DNA: TGTGCCACCAGTGGTGCAGGGAACAATCAGCCCCAGCATTTT. This sequence joins TRBV24-1 and TRBJ1-5; tentatively, D is TRBD1 (5 bases). Germline values: CDR1 KGHDR, CDR2 SFDVKD. The CDR3 is 14 amino acids. The ends were cut back, 5 bases at V and 3 bases at J, with 10 bases in the middle.

The chain links TRBV3-1 (or the pseudogene TRBV3-2) to TRBJ2-7; D possibly matches TRBD1 or TRBD2 (5 bases each). Between the trimmed V and J ends, which lost 0 bases and 2 bases, there was a span of 5 bases. The CDR3 totals 13 residues. Germline CDR1 and CDR2: LGHDT and YNNKEL (reference sequence). In DNA, the CDR3 is TGTGCCAGCAGCCAAGAGGGACCCTACGAGCAGTACTTC. Encoded protein: CASSQEGPYEQYF.